In its sample, the clone carrying this T cell receptor (beta chain) was seen a few times. The sample belongs to a study of blood T cell repertoires in COVID-19. Turning to the study itself: The cDNA or gDNA used as material had been derived from T cells, B-cell-depleted T cells, or PBMCs.

The CDR3 is 17 residues long. V lost 3 bases, J lost 1 base, and 19 bases lay in between. The germline V gene has CDR1 SGHKS and CDR2 YYEKEE (reference sequence). The method was immunoSEQ multiplex PCR; TCRdb's version includes in-frame clones alone and lacks a portion of them. The data hold around 200,000 clones, with under 90% observed a single time. V is TRBV5-5 and J is TRBJ1-2; D is unclear. Sample: peripheral blood. The receptor comes from a man aged 40-49 years with acute or convalescent COVID-19. The CDR3 is CASSSLMRAVLNYGYTF. CDR3 DNA sequence: TGTGCCAGCAGCTCCCTTATGCGGGCAGTTCTTAACTATGGCTACACCTTC.